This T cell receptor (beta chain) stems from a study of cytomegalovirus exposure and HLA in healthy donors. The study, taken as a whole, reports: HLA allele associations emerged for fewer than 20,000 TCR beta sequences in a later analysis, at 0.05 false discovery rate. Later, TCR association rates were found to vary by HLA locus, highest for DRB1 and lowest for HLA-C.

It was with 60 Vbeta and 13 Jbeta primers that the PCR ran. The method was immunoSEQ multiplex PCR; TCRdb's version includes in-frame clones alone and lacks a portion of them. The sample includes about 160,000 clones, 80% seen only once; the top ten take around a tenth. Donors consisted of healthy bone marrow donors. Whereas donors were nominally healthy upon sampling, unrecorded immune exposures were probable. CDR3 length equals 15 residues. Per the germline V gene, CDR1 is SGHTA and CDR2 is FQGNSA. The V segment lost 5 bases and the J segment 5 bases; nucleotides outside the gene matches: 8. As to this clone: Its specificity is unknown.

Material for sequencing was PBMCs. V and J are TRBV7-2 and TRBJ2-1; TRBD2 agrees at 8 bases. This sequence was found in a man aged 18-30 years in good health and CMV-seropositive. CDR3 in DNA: TGTGCCAGCAGCCCCATGGGACTAGGGAACAATGAGCAGTTCTTC. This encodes CASSPMGLGNNEQFF.